The 5 T cell receptor beta chains in this list originate from one sample, sequenced in a study of blood T cell repertoires in COVID-19. Data came from immunoSEQ multiplex PCR; TCRdb stores just in-frame clones and leaves some out. This table has tens of thousands of clones, under 90% appearing once. The source material was peripheral blood. Receptor source: a man aged 80 or over with acute or convalescent COVID-19.

The chain joins TRBV27 to TRBJ1-6; TRBD1 matches at 7 bases. Germline V gene data show CDR1 as MNHEY and CDR2 as SMNVEV (reference sequence). With 8 bases clipped from V and 1 base from J, the junction kept 20 bases outside the gene matches. The CDR3 totals 20 residues. In DNA form, the CDR3 reads TGTGCCAGCTCCATTTTCCGGGGAACAGGGGATAGATCCTATAATTCACCCCTCCACTTT. Protein: CASSIFRGTGDRSYNSPLHF.

V is TRBV16 and J is TRBJ2-1, with 10 bases that match TRBD2. This CDR3 comprises 15 residues. Germline V gene data show CDR1 as KGHSY and CDR2 as FQNENV. The J segment lost 7 bases and the V segment lost 3 bases, leaving 6 bases of the junction unmatched. For the CDR3, the DNA is TGTGCCAGCAGCCACCCTAGCGGGAGCCGGAATGAGCAGTTCTTC. Translating it yields CASSHPSGSRNEQFF.

V and J are TRBV7-3 and TRBJ2-1; tentatively, D is TRBD1 (6 bases). Germline values: CDR1 SGHTA, CDR2 FQGTGA. Trimming removed 5 bases at V and 0 bases at J, with 14 bases between. There are 16 residues in the CDR3. The CDR3 sequence: CASSRDTGTSYNEQFF. In DNA, the CDR3 is TGTGCCAGCAGCCGAGATACAGGGACCTCCTACAATGAGCAGTTCTTC.

The count of this clone is one. The genes are TRBV7-2 and TRBJ2-4; 7 nucleotides line up with TRBD1. V shed 5 bases and J 0 bases; nucleotides not matched to a gene: 16. Looked up from germline, CDR1 is SGHTA and CDR2 is FQGNSA. The CDR3 length is 19 residues. The DNA of the CDR3 is TGTGCCAGCAGCCACCTCATTGGACAGGCAGCCCTAGCCAAAAACATTCAGTACTTC. Translated: CASSHLIGQAALAKNIQYF.

V and J are TRBV30 and TRBJ1-4; D is unresolved. The V gene's germline CDR1 is GTSNPN and CDR2 SVGIG (reference sequence). The CDR3 sequence is 15 residues long. V was trimmed by 0 bases and J by 3 bases, leaving 11 bases between them. CDR3: CAWSVSGFPNEKLFF. CDR3 nucleotide sequence: TGTGCCTGGAGTGTTTCCGGGTTTCCTAATGAAAAACTGTTTTTT.